These T cell receptor beta chains were read from a single sample in a study of cytomegalovirus exposure and HLA in healthy donors. Libraries were prepared by immunoSEQ multiplex PCR; TCRdb keeps only in-frame clonotypes and omits some of them. The sample shows some 170,000 clones, more than 75% of them seen only once. The specimen sequenced was PBMCs. Source of these receptors: a girl under 18 in good health and CMV-seropositive. CDR3s leave out the opening cysteine and the closing phenylalanine or tryptophan. D genes are given only for firm matches. Only some rows state a clone size, as once, few, many or a class for expanded clones.

size: .; D: .; V: TRBV29-1; CDR3: SVVPSNILNTEAF
size: .; D: .; V: TRBV7-2; CDR3: ASSLYSRVNEQF
size: .; D: .; V: TRBV28; CDR3: ASSLYPDYNYGYT
size: .; D: .; V: TRBV28; CDR3: ASSLNTPNTEAF
size: .; D: .; V: TRBV4-1; CDR3: ASSQVGGFQPQH
size: .; D: .; V: TRBV25-1; CDR3: ASSDRSSYEQY
size: .; D: .; V: TRBV7-2; CDR3: ASSTIGSQIAEAF
size: once; D: .; V: TRBV10-1; CDR3: ASWSADSGYT
size: .; D: .; V: TRBV6-5; CDR3: ASTRGAPGNTIY
size: .; D: TRBD1; V: TRBV6-4; CDR3: ASSDSDRGPKEQF